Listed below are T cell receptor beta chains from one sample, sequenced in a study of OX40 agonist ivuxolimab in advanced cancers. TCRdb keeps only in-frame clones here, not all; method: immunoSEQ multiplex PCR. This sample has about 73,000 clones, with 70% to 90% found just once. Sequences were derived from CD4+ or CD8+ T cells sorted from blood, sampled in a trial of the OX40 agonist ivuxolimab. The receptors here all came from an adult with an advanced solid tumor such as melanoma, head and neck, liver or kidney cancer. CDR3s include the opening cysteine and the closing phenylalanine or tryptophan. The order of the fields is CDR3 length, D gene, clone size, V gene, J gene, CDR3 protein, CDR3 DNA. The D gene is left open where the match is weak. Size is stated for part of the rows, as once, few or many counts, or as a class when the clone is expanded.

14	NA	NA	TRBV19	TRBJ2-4	CASSIGVSKNIQYF	TGTGCCAGTAGTATCGGGGTTTCCAAAAACATTCAGTACTTC
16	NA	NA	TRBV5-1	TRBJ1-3	CASSLAWQTSGNTIYF	TGCGCCAGCAGCTTGGCATGGCAGACTAGTGGAAACACCATATATTTT
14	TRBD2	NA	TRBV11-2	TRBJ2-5	CASSLAGGAGTQYF	TGTGCCAGCAGCTTAGCGGGGGGGGCCGGGACCCAGTACTTC
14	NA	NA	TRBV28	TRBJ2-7	CASSFGAVAYEQYF	TGTGCCAGCAGTTTCGGGGCAGTAGCCTACGAGCAGTACTTC
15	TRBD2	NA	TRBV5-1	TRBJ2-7	CASSFGGTSSSEQYF	TGCGCCAGCAGCTTTGGGGGGACTAGTTCGTCCGAGCAGTACTTC
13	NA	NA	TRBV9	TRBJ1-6	CASSALQNSPLHF	TGTGCCAGCAGCGCCCTTCAAAATTCACCCCTCCACTTT
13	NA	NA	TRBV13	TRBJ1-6	CASSPRAGPPLHF	TGTGCCAGCAGCCCCAGGGCGGGCCCACCCCTCCACTTT
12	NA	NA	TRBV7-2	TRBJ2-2	CASSYDTGELFF	TGTGCCAGCAGCTACGACACCGGGGAGCTGTTTTTT
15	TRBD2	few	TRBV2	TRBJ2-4	CASSVSAGVGNIQYF	TGTGCCAGCAGTGTTAGCGCGGGAGTGGGAAACATTCAGTACTTC
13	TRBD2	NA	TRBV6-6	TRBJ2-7	CASSRTSGYEQYF	TGTGCCAGCAGCCGGACTAGCGGATACGAGCAGTACTTC
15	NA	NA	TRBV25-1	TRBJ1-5	CASSESSGVNQPQHF	TGTGCCAGCAGTGAATCGTCCGGGGTGAATCAGCCCCAGCATTTT
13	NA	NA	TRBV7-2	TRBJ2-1	CASSLVKGGKGFF	TGTGCCAGCAGCTTAGTAAAGGGGGGGAAGGGGTTCTTC
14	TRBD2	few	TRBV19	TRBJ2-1	CASRTSGLYNEQFF	TGTGCCAGTAGGACTAGCGGGCTTTACAATGAGCAGTTCTTC
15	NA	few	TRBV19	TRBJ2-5	CASSIAFDRGETQYF	TGTGCCAGTAGTATAGCTTTCGACAGAGGAGAGACCCAGTACTTC
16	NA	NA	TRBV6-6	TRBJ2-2	CASSYSGQRGAGELFF	TGTGCCAGCAGTTACTCTGGGCAGAGAGGGGCCGGGGAGCTGTTTTTT
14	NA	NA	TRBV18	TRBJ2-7	CASSPGTSTYEQYF	TGTGCCAGCTCACCAGGGACTTCCACCTACGAGCAGTACTTC
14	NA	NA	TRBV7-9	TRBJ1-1	CASSLYGTNTEAFF	TGTGCCAGCAGCTTATACGGAACCAACACTGAAGCTTTCTTT
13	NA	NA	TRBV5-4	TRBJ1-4	CASSYSAHEKLFF	TGTGCCAGCAGCTATTCGGCGCATGAAAAACTGTTTTTT
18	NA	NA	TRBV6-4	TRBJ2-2	CASSDSDIFQPDTGELFF	TGTGCCAGCAGTGACTCAGATATTTTTCAACCCGACACCGGGGAGCTGTTTTTT
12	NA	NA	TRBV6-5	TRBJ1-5	CASMNSPGPQHF	TGTGCCAGCATGAATAGTCCGGGGCCCCAGCATTTT
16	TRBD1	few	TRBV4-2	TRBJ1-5	CASSQDGDRDNQPQHF	TGTGCCAGCAGCCAAGATGGGGACAGGGACAATCAGCCCCAGCATTTT
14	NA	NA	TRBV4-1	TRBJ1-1	CASSLVPRATEAFF	TGCGCCAGCAGCCTCGTCCCCAGGGCCACTGAAGCTTTCTTT
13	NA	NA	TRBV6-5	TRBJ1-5	CASRRGGNQPQHF	TGTGCCAGCAGGAGGGGAGGGAATCAGCCCCAGCATTTT
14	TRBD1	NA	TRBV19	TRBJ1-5	CASSITGVGQPQHF	TGTGCCAGTAGTATAACAGGGGTCGGTCAGCCCCAGCATTTT
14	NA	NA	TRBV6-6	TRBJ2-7	CASSRSAGPYEQYF	TGTGCCAGCAGTCGCTCGGCGGGGCCCTACGAGCAGTACTTC
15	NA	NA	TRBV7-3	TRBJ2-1	CASGTQGFSYNEQFF	TGTGCCAGCGGAACCCAGGGGTTCTCCTACAATGAGCAGTTCTTC
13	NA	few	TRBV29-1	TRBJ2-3	CSVEDSGARTQYF	TGCAGCGTTGAAGATTCCGGGGCTCGCACGCAGTATTTT